Reported below is one T cell receptor beta chain. Antigen unknown. The CDR3 sequence is 15 residues long. The germline CDR1 and CDR2 sequences are SEHNR and FQNEAQ (reference sequence). Deletions cut 5 bases from V and 9 bases from J, with 22 bases between. Healthy Russian Caucasian donors spanned ages about 6 to 95 years. The data derive from a study of blood T cells in healthy people across ages. Regarding the study as a whole: Since the PBMCs were unsorted, naive and antigen-experienced cells could not be conclusively compared.

Then a second PCR, running roughly 7 to 11 cycles, was carried out with a sample-barcoded 5' primer and a J-beta primer mix. TCRdb called the 5' RACE reads again in MiXCR, with one record for every CDR3 protein. The sample lists 450,000 to 600,000 distinct CDR3 sequences, about 27% occurring once. These data are also associated with another study on T cells of mothers and their children. That source notes: For the second PCR, the M1S primer put in sample barcodes and 2-4 random nucleotides.

The chain employs TRBV7-9 and TRBJ2-5; D is perhaps TRBD2 (7 bases). The sample comprised blood. The sequence was obtained from a boy under 10 years old in good health. Written as DNA, the CDR3 is TGTGCCAGCAGCGCCAGGGGAGGGCCCAACAGAGCCCAGTACTTC. Translation gives CASSARGGPNRAQYF.